Listed here are 14 T cell receptor beta chains from one sample, sequenced in a study of blood T cell repertoires in COVID-19. Assay used: immunoSEQ multiplex PCR; TCRdb lists only in-frame clones, some missing. The table lists 200,000 to 300,000 clones, roughly 81% of them singletons, with 4% to 4.5% in the top ten. Sequencing was done on a sample of peripheral blood. Source of these receptors: a man aged 50-59 years with acute or convalescent COVID-19.

Ten or more counts support this clone. V usage is TRBV6-1 and J usage is TRBJ1-4, with TRBD1 matching 9 bases. Germline-derived CDR1 and CDR2 are MNHNS and SASEGT. The CDR3 runs 18 residues. V lost 1 base to trimming and J lost 8 bases; unmatched junction nucleotides: 14. CDR3 residues: CASSEERGQGRISEKLFF. The CDR3 region has the DNA TGTGCCAGCAGTGAAGAAAGGGGACAGGGTCGAATCTCGGAAAAACTGTTTTTT.

This chain connects TRBV5-1 to TRBJ1-6, with D perhaps matching TRBD1 (5 bases). The CDR3 is 14 residues long. The V gene's germline CDR1 is SGHRS and CDR2 YFSETQ. Trimming stripped 4 bases from V and 8 bases from J, with 13 bases between. This CDR3 is CASSPSRGDSPLHF. The CDR3 DNA follows: TGCGCCAGCAGCCCCAGTAGGGGCGATTCACCCCTCCACTTT. The variable domain in full, with the rest retrieved from reference TRBV5-1 and TRBJ1-6, is KAGVTQTPRYLIKTRGQQVTLSCSPISGHRSVSWYQQTPGQGLQFLFEYFSETQRNKGNFPGRFSGRQFSNSRSEMNVSTLELGDSALYLCASSPSRGDSPLHFGNGTRLTVT.

The V and J genes are TRBV20-1 and TRBJ2-1, with D tentatively TRBD1 (7 bases). Germline CDR1 reads DFQATT; CDR2 reads SNEGSKA (reference sequence). The V and J ends lost 3 bases and 1 base respectively, with 22 bases between them. This CDR3 spans 18 amino acids. CDR3 sequence reads: CSASGRGPGVSSYNEQFF. The CDR3 DNA sequence: TGCAGTGCTAGTGGAAGGGGGCCGGGGGTCTCATCCTACAATGAGCAGTTCTTC.

The chain recombines TRBV9 with TRBJ1-1; tentatively, D is TRBD1 (5 bases). The CDR3 runs to 13 residues. V dropped 10 bases and J dropped 1 base, with 14 bases sitting between them. Germline CDR1 reads SGDLS; CDR2 reads YYNGEE. In nucleotides, the CDR3 is TGTGCCGACGGGGGGTCGGAGAACACTGAAGCTTTCTTT. Translated, it gives CADGGSENTEAFF. The full variable domain, with the rest looked up from reference TRBV9 and TRBJ1-1, is DSGVTQTPKHLITATGQRVTLRCSPRSGDLSVYWYQQSLDQGLQFLIQYYNGEERAKGNILERFSAQQFPDLHSELNLSSLELGDSALYFCADGGSENTEAFFGQGTRLTVV.

This rearrangement joins TRBV7-3 to TRBJ1-1, with 8 bases that match TRBD1. This CDR3 comprises 17 residues. Per the germline V gene, CDR1 is SGHTA and CDR2 is FQGTGA. V lost 5 bases and J lost 6; bases outside the gene matches: 17. The CDR3 loop reads CASSPHNLGQGMAEAFF. CDR3 coding DNA: TGTGCCAGCAGCCCGCACAACCTAGGACAGGGAATGGCTGAAGCTTTCTTT.

The chain combines TRBV5-1 with TRBJ2-3; 9 nucleotides match TRBD1. V gave up 0 bases and J gave up 3 bases; unmatched junction bases: 8. From germline, CDR1 is SGHRS and CDR2 YFSETQ. CDR3 length equals 17 residues. The CDR3 sequence: CASSLGGQGIGTDTQYF. In nucleotides, the CDR3 is TGCGCCAGCAGCTTGGGGGGACAGGGAATTGGGACAGATACGCAGTATTTT.

This chain joins TRBV12-5 and TRBJ2-2, with TRBD2 matching over 13 bases. The CDR3 consists of 17 residues. Trimming took 0 bases from V and 6 from J; bases not matched to a gene: 4. Germline V gene lookup returns CDR1 LGHNT and CDR2 FRNRAP. The CDR3 loop is CASGLVPTSGGPGELFF. CDR3 in DNA: TGTGCTAGTGGTTTGGTTCCGACTAGCGGGGGGCCCGGGGAGCTGTTTTTT.

V usage is TRBV15 and J usage is TRBJ1-5, with a tentative D call TRBD1 (5 bases). The germline V gene encodes CDR1 LNHNV and CDR2 YYDKDF (reference sequence). The CDR3 covers 11 residues. V shed 5 bases and J shed 9 bases, with 8 bases lying between them. CDR3 sequence (DNA): TGTGCCACCAGCGGGGGGGGGCCCCAGCATTTT. Amino acids: CATSGGGPQHF.

The V gene is TRBV9, the J gene TRBJ2-7, with 7 bases identical to TRBD1. The CDR3 contains 14 residues. After removal of 3 bases from V and 3 bases from J, the junction contained 6 bases not matched to a gene. Germline-derived CDR1 and CDR2 are SGDLS and YYNGEE. The CDR3 DNA follows: TGTGCCAGCAGCGGGCCGGGACAGAGCTACGAGCAGTACTTC. This codes for CASSGPGQSYEQYF.

The chain uses TRBV10-3 and TRBJ2-7; TRBD1 aligns across 10 bases. Germline loops: CDR1 ENHRY, CDR2 SYGVKD. The ends lost 6 bases at V and 1 base at J; junction bases unmatched: 3. The CDR3 sequence is 14 residues long. CDR3 residues: CAISQGQGSYEQYF. CDR3 nucleotides: TGTGCCATCAGCCAGGGACAGGGGTCCTACGAGCAGTACTTC.

This rearrangement joins TRBV7-2 to TRBJ2-5, with D tentatively TRBD1 (5 bases). Germline V gene data show CDR1 as SGHTA and CDR2 as FQGNSA. Trimming removed 5 bases at V and 4 bases at J, with 17 bases between. CDR3 length: 15 amino acids. The CDR3 here is CASSPWQGLGETQYF. DNA for the CDR3: TGTGCCAGCAGCCCTTGGCAGGGTTTAGGAGAGACCCAGTACTTC.

The chain links TRBV7-9 to TRBJ2-1; D uncertain. Per germline, CDR1 SEHNR and CDR2 FQNEAQ (reference sequence). Between the trimmed V and J ends, which lost 3 bases and 5 bases, there was a span of 11 bases. The CDR3 runs to 14 residues. In DNA form, the CDR3 reads TGTGCCAGCAGCTTCGTCCGCGTAAACAATGAGCAGTTCTTC. Protein product: CASSFVRVNNEQFF.

The rearrangement joins TRBV19 to TRBJ2-1; 7 positions match TRBD1. Looked up from germline, CDR1 is LNHDA and CDR2 is SQIVND (reference sequence). V lost 6 bases to trimming and J lost 4 bases; unmatched junction nucleotides: 9. CDR3 size: 15 residues. The CDR3 loop reads CASRSDRSLYNEQFF. In DNA form, the CDR3 reads TGTGCCAGTAGATCGGACAGGTCCCTATACAATGAGCAGTTCTTC.

The chain joins TRBV5-4 to TRBJ2-1; D possibly corresponds to TRBD2 (5 bases). Germline CDR1 SGHNT, CDR2 YYREEE (reference sequence). The CDR3 consists of 15 residues. The V end lost 4 bases, the J end lost 0 bases, and 11 bases lay between the germline ends. Here the CDR3 reads CASSPGYLSYNEQFF. CDR3 coding DNA: TGTGCCAGCAGCCCGGGGTACCTCTCCTACAATGAGCAGTTCTTC.